The 32 T cell receptor beta chains given below trace back to one sample, sequenced in a study of blood T cells in healthy people across ages. Together with a sample-barcoded 5' primer, a J-beta primer mix was included in a second PCR lasting roughly 6 to 12 cycles. TCRdb analysed the 5' RACE reads with MiXCR anew, one entry per CDR3 protein. The data show over 1,500,000 distinct CDR3 sequences, with around 50% seen just once and around 2.1% held by the top ten. Specimen: blood. These receptors came from a woman in her 40s in good health.

The V call is TRBV20-1, the J call TRBJ2-5, with 7 bases matching TRBD2. This CDR3 comprises 11 residues. After removal of 0 bases from V and 11 bases from J, the junction contained 3 bases not matched to a gene. From germline, CDR1 is DFQATT and CDR2 SNEGSKA (reference sequence). CDR3 in DNA: TGCAGTGCTAGAGATCGGCGGGAGCAGTACTTC. Its protein product is CSARDRREQYF.

This clonotype was picked up a small number of times. This sequence joins TRBV4-3 and TRBJ2-3, with 8 nucleotides matching TRBD1. The germline V gene has CDR1 LGHNA and CDR2 YSLEER. V lost 0 bases, J lost 5 bases, and 4 bases stayed unmatched. The CDR3 consists of 15 residues. The CDR3: CASSQDRGQRDTQYF. In DNA form, the CDR3 reads TGCGCCAGCAGCCAAGACAGGGGGCAGAGAGATACGCAGTATTTT.

The chain links TRBV15 to TRBJ2-1, with 13 positions matching TRBD2. V shed 1 base, J shed 7 bases, and the junction held 4 bases outside the gene matches. There are 16 residues in the CDR3. Germline CDR1 LNHNV, CDR2 YYDKDF (reference sequence). CDR3 in amino acids: CATSRALAGGPNEQFF. CDR3 sequence (DNA): TGTGCCACCAGCAGAGCACTAGCGGGGGGGCCTAATGAGCAGTTCTTC.

This chain uses TRBV7-2 with TRBJ2-5, with 11 bases that match TRBD2. This CDR3 contains 19 residues. The V gene's germline CDR1 is SGHTA and CDR2 FQGNSA. Trimming removed 1 base from V and 5 bases from J; junction bases left unmatched: 15. In DNA, the CDR3 is TGTGCCAGCAGCTTAGGGTTTCTAGCGGGGGGACGGGCTGCGGAGACCCAGTACTTC. Translating gives CASSLGFLAGGRAAETQYF.

This chain links TRBV6-5 with TRBJ2-7, with D hard to call. Trimming took off 7 bases at V and 3 bases at J, with 13 bases between the two ends. Germline CDR1 is MNHEY and CDR2 is SVGAGI. The CDR3 runs to 13 residues. CDR3 coding DNA: TGTGCCAGCAAAGGAACCCTTGGCTACGAGCAGTACTTC. Translation gives CASKGTLGYEQYF.

This sequence joins TRBV20-1 and TRBJ2-5; 8 nucleotides match TRBD2. The J call may be mistaken, given a closer DNA end match to TRBJ2-7. CDR3 length: 16 residues. Looked up from germline, CDR1 is DFQATT and CDR2 is SNEGSKA (reference sequence). Written as DNA, the CDR3 is TGCAGTGCTAGACACGCAAAGACTAGCGCCGCCTACGAGCAGTACTTC. Translating it yields CSARHAKTSAAYEQYF.

Only a few counts were recorded for this clonotype. The V and J genes are TRBV5-1 and TRBJ2-5, with 9 bases aligning to TRBD2. The V and J ends lost 4 bases and 5 bases, in that order; junction bases with no gene match: 9. Germline V lookup: CDR1 SGHRS, CDR2 YFSETQ. CDR3 length equals 15 residues. CDR3 sequence: CASSIVGLAWETQYF. As DNA, the CDR3 is TGCGCCAGCAGCATAGTAGGACTAGCGTGGGAGACCCAGTACTTC.

The chain recombines TRBV29-1 with TRBJ2-5, with a weak D call TRBD1 (7 bases). Trimming cost V 5 bases and J 1 base, with 26 bases left between them. From germline, CDR1 is SQVTM and CDR2 ANQGSEA. The length of the CDR3 is 18 residues. The CDR3 spells CSVTGLRQGGWVQETQYF. CDR3 bases: TGCAGCGTTACGGGTCTGAGACAGGGAGGTTGGGTCCAAGAGACCCAGTACTTC.

Concerning this clonotype itself: One junction end does not reproduce the germline sequence, and a read error may be involved. This rearrangement joins TRBV9 to TRBJ2-7; TRBD1 agrees at 11 bases. The CDR3 consists of 15 residues. Germline CDR1 reads SGDLS; CDR2 reads YYNGEE. The CDR3 DNA reads as TGTGCCAGCAGCCAGGACAGGGGGCTTTACTACAAGCAGTACTTC. It specifies CASSQDRGLYYKQYF.

The V gene is TRBV5-1, the J gene TRBJ2-7, with TRBD2 as a possible D gene (6 bases). The J call may be faulty, since TRBJ2-5 better matches the DNA end. In germline, CDR1 is SGHRS, CDR2 YFSETQ. CDR3 length: 15 residues. Written as DNA, the CDR3 is TGCGCCAGCAGCTTGGCGGAGGGTGGGGAAGAGACCCAGTACTTC. Its translation is CASSLAEGGEETQYF.

The chain has TRBV6-6 and TRBJ2-7, with 7 bases aligning to TRBD1. Per the germline V gene, CDR1 is MNHNY and CDR2 is SVGAGI (reference sequence). The CDR3 consists of 16 residues. The junction had 12 bases not matched to a gene; V was cut back by 6 bases and J by 1 base. CDR3 sequence reads: CASSPRAGGTSYEQYF. The CDR3 coding sequence is TGTGCCAGCAGCCCCAGGGCAGGGGGTACTTCCTACGAGCAGTACTTC.

In this sample, this clonotype turned up many times. The chain links TRBV6-2 or TRBV6-3 to TRBJ2-7; 9 bases line up with TRBD2. The CDR3 has 14 amino acids. The J segment lost 0 bases and the V segment lost 6 bases, leaving 3 bases of the junction unmatched. The germline gives CDR1 MNHEY, CDR2 SVGEGT. CDR3 protein: CASRRGGSSYEQYF. CDR3 coding DNA: TGTGCCAGCAGGCGGGGGGGGAGCTCCTACGAGCAGTACTTC.

This clonotype occurred once. The CDR3 DNA is TGCAGCGTTGAAGTTAGCGGGGGGGCCGGTACGCAGTATTTT. It yields the protein CSVEVSGGAGTQYF. The J gene is TRBJ2-3, the V gene TRBV29-1, with 11 bases aligning to TRBD2. CDR3 length equals 14 residues. Germline CDR1 SQVTM, CDR2 ANQGSEA. With V trimmed by 1 base and J by 8 bases, 5 bases remained unmatched.

This clonotype was found a few times. The J gene is TRBJ2-7, the V gene TRBV7-2; maybe TRBD2 (6 bases). Germline CDR1 is SGHTA and CDR2 is FQGNSA. V lost 1 base and J 0 bases, leaving 13 bases between the germline ends. CDR3 size: 16 residues. DNA for the CDR3: TGTGCCAGCAGCTTAGAAACGGGGGTCCCCTCCTACGAGCAGTACTTC. It codes for CASSLETGVPSYEQYF.

This clonotype was observed a few times. The V gene is TRBV6-5, the J gene TRBJ2-5; a possible D gene is TRBD1 (5 bases). The V and J ends lost 2 bases and 3 bases respectively, with 13 bases between them. The CDR3 has 15 amino acids. Germline CDR1 is MNHEY and CDR2 is SVGAGI. In DNA, the CDR3 is TGTGCCAGCAGTTACCTCCGCAGGGTAAAAGAGACCCAGTACTTC. Residues: CASSYLRRVKETQYF.

The rearrangement joins TRBV5-1 to TRBJ1-1, with D possibly matching TRBD1 (5 bases). Per germline, CDR1 SGHRS and CDR2 YFSETQ. The CDR3 consists of 14 residues. Trimming removed 0 bases at V and 6 bases at J, with 12 bases between. In DNA form, the CDR3 reads TGCGCCAGCAGCTTGGTGGGGCTGAGCGCTGAAGCTTTCTTT. Amino acid sequence: CASSLVGLSAEAFF.

In this sample, this clonotype turned up a few times. The rearrangement links TRBV6-5 to TRBJ2-7, with 13 bases matching TRBD2. Germline lookup yields CDR1 MNHEY and CDR2 SVGAGI. The ends lost 5 bases at V and 7 bases at J; junction bases unmatched: 11. The CDR3 is 16 residues long. CDR3 sequence: CASSLRLAGGRNEQYF. CDR3 nucleotides: TGTGCCAGCAGTCTCCGACTAGCGGGGGGCCGGAATGAGCAGTACTTC.

The chain recombines TRBV29-1 with TRBJ2-5; weak D call: TRBD1 (5 bases). The V end was cut by 6 bases, the J end by 2 bases, with 13 bases between. In germline, CDR1 is SQVTM, CDR2 ANQGSEA. This CDR3 has 13 residues. The chain's CDR3 is CSVLTVDQETQYF. The CDR3 bases are TGCAGCGTACTGACAGTTGATCAAGAGACCCAGTACTTC. The whole variable domain, remainder taken from reference TRBV29-1 and TRBJ2-5, is SAVISQKPSRDICQRGTSLTIQCQVDSQVTMMFWYRQQPGQSLTLIATANQGSEATYESGFVIDKFPISRPNLTFSTLTVSNMSPEDSSIYLCSVLTVDQETQYFGPGTRLLVL.

V and J are TRBV4-2 and TRBJ1-2; tentatively, D is TRBD1 (5 bases). The V gene lost 2 bases and the J gene lost 1 base, with 11 bases spanning the gap. Germline V lookup: CDR1 LGHNA, CDR2 YNFKEQ. The CDR3 is made up of 15 amino acids. The CDR3 nucleotides read TGTGCCAGCAGCCAAAGGCTTGGGGGTAACTATGGCTACACCTTC. It is translated as CASSQRLGGNYGYTF.

CDR3 sequence reads: CASSYTGRYEQYF. CDR3 in DNA: TGTGCCAGCAGTTATACAGGGAGGTACGAGCAGTACTTC. The chain uses TRBV12-3 or TRBV12-4 and TRBJ2-5; D is perhaps TRBD1 or TRBD2 (6 bases each). The DNA matches TRBJ2-7 better at its end, which makes the J call doubtful. CDR3 size: 13 residues.

This clonotype appeared a few times. V is TRBV4-3 and J is TRBJ1-2; D is perhaps TRBD1 (6 bases). V lost 2 bases and J 2 bases, leaving 9 bases between the germline ends. Germline V lookup: CDR1 LGHNA, CDR2 YSLEER. The length of the CDR3 is 14 residues. CDR3 in amino acids: CASSQLGGNYGYTF. The CDR3 coding sequence is TGCGCCAGCAGCCAACTAGGGGGGAACTATGGCTACACCTTC.

J is TRBJ1-2 and V is TRBV3-1; D is possibly TRBD1 (5 bases). The ends were cut back, 1 base at V and 9 bases at J, with 15 bases in the middle. Per the germline V gene, CDR1 is LGHDT and CDR2 is YNNKEL (reference sequence). The CDR3 runs 14 residues. CDR3 protein: CASSQVVSGIRYTF. DNA of the CDR3: TGTGCCAGCAGCCAAGTGGTTTCAGGGATACGCTACACCTTC.

The V and J genes are TRBV18 and TRBJ2-3; D possibly corresponds to TRBD2 (6 bases). The CDR3 has 16 residues. CDR1 is KGHSH and CDR2 is LQKENI in the germline V gene. Between the trimmed V and J ends, which lost 2 bases and 3 bases, there was a span of 15 bases. CDR3 DNA: TGTGCCAGCTCACCATCGGCGGGACTGGCAACAGATACGCAGTATTTT. This sequence encodes CASSPSAGLATDTQYF.

The chain couples TRBV5-5 to TRBJ2-3; D may be TRBD2 (6 bases). The CDR3 length is 16 residues. Germline V gives CDR1 SGHKS, CDR2 YYEKEE (reference sequence). V lost 2 bases and J 0 bases, leaving 13 bases between the germline ends. The CDR3 loop is CASSFGSEGSTDTQYF. DNA for the CDR3: TGTGCCAGCAGCTTTGGGTCGGAGGGCAGCACAGATACGCAGTATTTT.

The gene calls are TRBV28 and TRBJ2-1, with 9 bases aligning to TRBD2. The germline CDR1 and CDR2 sequences are MDHEN and SYDVKM. The CDR3 contains 20 residues. V lost 5 bases, J lost 1 base, and 18 bases stayed unmatched. CDR3 in DNA: TGTGCCAGCAGTCGAGGGTTGGTAGCGGGGGTAAAGGGGTCCTACAATGAGCAGTTCTTC. It encodes CASSRGLVAGVKGSYNEQFF.

CDR3 bases: TGCGCCAGCAGCCCGAGGGACAGTCATAATTCACCCCTCCACTTT. Residues: CASSPRDSHNSPLHF. The rearrangement joins TRBV5-1 to TRBJ1-6; 7 nucleotides line up with TRBD1. CDR1 is SGHRS and CDR2 is YFSETQ in the germline V gene. The CDR3 is made up of 15 amino acids. V shed 4 bases, J shed 5 bases, and the junction held 6 bases outside the gene matches.

The genes are TRBV6-1 and TRBJ2-1; 10 bases line up with TRBD2. This CDR3 comprises 16 residues. Germline V CDR1 and CDR2: MNHNS, SASEGT. J was trimmed by 8 bases and V by 2 bases; bases with no gene match: 9. CDR3 nucleotide sequence: TGTGCCAGCAGTGAATTCGGGAGCGGGGGGGCCTATGAGCAGTTCTTC. It yields the protein CASSEFGSGGAYEQFF.

About this clonotype itself: A much larger clone differs by one base, so this may be a read error. The chain uses TRBV10-3 and TRBJ2-6; tentative D call: TRBD2 (6 bases). There are 17 residues in the CDR3. Germline V gene lookup returns CDR1 ENHRY and CDR2 SYGVKD. CDR3 bases: TGTGCCGTCAGCCCGTTGCCCGGGGGCTCTGGGGCCAACGTCCTGACTTTC. This encodes CAVSPLPGGSGANVLTF.

Concerning this clonotype itself: A read error may be the cause here, since a much bigger clone is one base away. The rearrangement joins TRBV20-1 to TRBJ2-5, with D possibly TRBD1 on 6 matching bases. Germline V gene data show CDR1 as DFQATT and CDR2 as SNEGSKA (reference sequence). The CDR3 is 15 amino acids. For the CDR3, the DNA is TGCAGTACTAGAGATCAAAGGGGACAACAAGAGACCCAGTACTTC. It codes for CSTRDQRGQQETQYF.

This clonotype was recorded a few times. CDR3 protein: CSAGTGSSSYNSPLHF. CDR3 DNA: TGCAGTGCTGGGACGGGGTCAAGCTCCTATAATTCACCCCTCCACTTT. The chain joins TRBV20-1 to TRBJ1-6, with D tentatively TRBD1 (5 bases). The V and J ends lost 5 bases and 0 bases respectively, with 14 bases between them. CDR1 is DFQATT and CDR2 is SNEGSKA in the germline V gene (reference sequence). The CDR3 length is 16 residues.

The genes are TRBV7-3 and TRBJ2-6; D unresolved. CDR1 is SGHTA and CDR2 is FQGTGA in the germline V gene. Trimming cost V 1 base and J 0 bases, with 7 bases left between them. This CDR3 contains 16 residues. Here the CDR3 DNA reads TGTGCCAGCAGCTTAAAGGCCGGCTCTGGGGCCAACGTCCTGACTTTC. Protein sequence: CASSLKAGSGANVLTF. The full variable domain, in which reference TRBV7-3 and TRBJ2-6 provide the parts outside the CDR3, is GAGVSQTPSNKVTEKGKYVELRCDPISGHTALYWYRQSLGQGPEFLIYFQGTGAADDSGLPNDRFFAVRPEGSVSTLKIQRTERGDSAVYLCASSLKAGSGANVLTFGAGSRLTVL.

The genes are TRBV7-2 and TRBJ2-1; D perhaps matches TRBD2 (5 bases). The CDR3 consists of 15 residues. The V end lost 2 bases, the J end lost 4 bases, and 12 bases lay between the germline ends. From germline, CDR1 is SGHTA and CDR2 FQGNSA. CDR3 DNA sequence: TGTGCCAGCAGCTTACGAGGGTCGGGTTACAATGAGCAGTTCTTC. Its protein product is CASSLRGSGYNEQFF.